This TCR beta chain was captured by sequencing in a study of post-analysis software for immune sequencing data. Study-level results: Patients with multiple sclerosis recorded significantly lower normalized Chao1 diversity than controls, the study found.

Presence of unique molecular identifiers characterized the TCR beta cDNA libraries. TCRdb itself ran the PCR reads through MiXCR, one entry per CDR3 protein. The sample lists 250,000 to 300,000 distinct CDR3 sequences, about 38% occurring once. There are many counts of this clonotype. Its antigen is unidentified. The sequencing input was blood. This clonotype was sampled from a girl aged 10-17 years with multiple sclerosis.

The CDR3 sequence is CAIGGQLDQPQHF. CDR3 DNA sequence: TGTGCCATCGGGGGACAGCTCGATCAGCCCCAGCATTTT. The chain employs TRBV10-3 and TRBJ1-5; the match to TRBD1 covers 7 bases. CDR1 ENHRY and CDR2 SYGVKD come from the germline V gene. The CDR3 runs to 13 residues. Germline trimming cut 8 bases from V and 5 bases from J; bases unmatched to any gene: 6.